What follows describes a single TCR beta chain. This clone occurred a few times. Its target antigen remains unknown. Qualities for individual bases were not recorded, and no much larger clone is one base off. This sample was included in a study of persistence of HIV-infected CD4 T cells (dated by TCRdb to the early 2020s). Some background on the complete study: The study isolated CMV- and HIV-1 Gag-responding CD4+ T cells from ART-treated individuals to examine antigen-driven clonal expansion of HIV-1-infected cells. The median time the participants had spent on suppressive ART was over six years. Peripheral blood samples of up to roughly 180 mL were obtained at multiple time points, with the exception of two participants, for whom leukapheresis was performed at a single time point. Proviral sequencing was used to assess clonality among infected cells, whereas TCRbeta sequencing gauged the clonality of all cells within each sorted population. Cross-participant TCR cluster analysis included 8 or 9 participants for CMV and over five participants for Gag.

Including cysteine and phenylalanine, the CDR3 has 11 amino acids. The retained sequence is limited to the CDR3, 33 bases, with the frame set at the first base. Trimming takes 7 bases from V and 10 bases from J, and the germline ends sit 13 bases apart. In the germline V gene, CDR1 corresponds to SNHLY and CDR2 to FYNNEI. Paper-wide results and their limitations: Significantly lower TCRbeta richness was observed in CMV- and Gag-responding cells than in anti-CD3/anti-CD28-responding cells, and higher oligoclonality was observed in CMV-responding cells than in CD3/CD28-stimulated and Gag-responding cells. Within the same sorted populations, TCR oligoclonality correlated with proviral oligoclonality. Because the TCR analyses were done in bulk, restricting them to just the rare CMV-responding cells that actually carried HIV-1 proviruses was not possible. Degenerate expanded CDR3beta sequences were enriched in antigen-responding cells, suggesting convergent selection of CD4+ responses to CMV and Gag. The study involved few individuals and tested only a limited range of antigens.

The immunoSEQ hsTCRB assay version 4 in survey mode was used to sequence TCRbeta repertoires from genomic DNA. Genomic DNA was diluted to about 10 ng/uL, using up to 1 ug per sample for TCRbeta sequencing. The authors processed their data as follows. Analysis of the TCRbeta data was done in ImmunoSeq Analyzer 3.0, and diversity was computed on productive nucleotide rearrangements. The improved Chao index was used to estimate lower-bound TCR diversity, and the Gini coefficient was used to estimate clonality using the Immunarch R package. Different nucleotide rearrangements encoding the same CDR3beta amino acid sequence were counted as distinct clonotypes. Differential abundance analysis identified TCRbeta sequences significantly enriched in antigen-responding cells relative to anti-CD3/anti-CD28-activated cells. TCRs were clustered by predicted peptide-MHC specificity with GLIPH2, both within individual participants and across merged participant data sets. This immuneACCESS table, as held by TCRdb, lists in-frame sequences with V and J called but not all clones. Of the missing ones, under half trace to an unresolved V gene in checked studies; the others have no known cause. V, J and clone size are those of that table, while D and trimming were read from the DNA. The sample contains tens of thousands of clones, more than 60% of them found a single time. The ten largest clones capture around 3% of the sample.

Per the publication, the treatment or condition label means: suppressive antiretroviral therapy. Cells were stimulated with lysates of CMV-infected fibroblasts at about 9.6 ug/mL. Nonresponding CD40L-negative CD69-negative CD45RO-high memory CD4+ T cells were sorted as memory populations depleted of antigen-responding cells. HIV-1-infected adults in whom suppressive ART had been started during chronic infection were enrolled as participants. For at least 4 years, participants had undetectable plasma HIV-1 RNA, below 50 copies/mL. To be included, participants needed a CD4+ T cell count above 400 cells/uL and a positive CMV serology. Before stimulation, PBMCs were isolated using density centrifugation and then depleted of CD8+ T cells. CD8-depleted PBMCs were stimulated for 18 hours with anti-CD28/CD49d costimulation, CD40-blocking antibody and enfuvirtide to prevent new infections. Cell sorting was done on a Beckman Coulter MoFlo Legacy or XDP sorter, and dead cells were excluded with propidium iodide. Genomic DNA was extracted using the QIAamp DNA Mini Kit for samples with more than one million cells and using the Quick-DNA Microprep Kit for all other samples.

The sequence came from an adult man with HIV who was CMV-seropositive. The chain uses TRBV2 and TRBJ1-1; the D gene assignment is ambiguous. The sample here was CD4+ T cells sorted from PBMCs after roughly 19-hour stimulation, taken from a patient who received antiretroviral therapy. The cell subset or site label here, explained by the study, means: CD40L-CD69- CD45RO-high memory CD4 T cells not responding to CMV lysate. The encoded CDR3 is CASIEWSGAFF. The DNA is as follows: TGTGCCAGCATTGAGTGGTCCGGAGCTTTCTTT.